These T cell receptor beta chains were read from a single sample in a study of T cells in Graves' hyperthyroidism and ophthalmopathy. Via MiXCR, TCRdb re-called the multiplex PCR reads, giving one row per CDR3 protein. The data contain hundreds of thousands of distinct CDR3 sequences, 35% to 55% of them singletons. The sample consisted of peripheral blood or thyroid tissue (not recorded which). The source is a young woman with Graves' hyperthyroidism. Both conserved end residues are part of each CDR3. D genes are given only for firm matches. Clone size appears in some rows only: once, few, many, or a class for an expanded clone.

V	D	J	size	CDR3	DNA
TRBV7-9	.	TRBJ2-7	.	CASSLATTRGTYEQYF	TGTGCCAGCAGCTTGGCTACCACCCGAGGAACCTACGAGCAGTACTTC
TRBV7-8	.	TRBJ1-4	.	CASSLGKGSNEKLFF	TGTGCCAGCAGCTTGGGCAAGGGGTCTAATGAAAAACTGTTTTTT
TRBV3-1	.	TRBJ1-5	.	CASSQTQGLNQPQHF	TGTGCCAGCAGCCAGACCCAGGGTCTCAATCAGCCCCAGCATTTT
TRBV5-1	.	TRBJ1-1	few	CASRLTGGMNTEAFF	TGCGCCAGCAGACTCACCGGGGGCATGAACACTGAAGCTTTCTTT
TRBV7-8	.	TRBJ1-5	.	CASSHSRGSSNQPQHF	TGTGCCAGCAGCCACTCGCGGGGGTCCAGCAATCAGCCCCAGCATTTT
TRBV2	TRBD1	TRBJ2-5	.	CARTRDRGSETQYF	TGTGCCAGGACCCGGGACAGGGGTTCGGAGACCCAGTACTTC
TRBV2	.	TRBJ1-4	.	CASEGLSNEKLFF	TGTGCCAGCGAGGGGCTTTCTAATGAAAAACTGTTTTTT
TRBV7-2	TRBD2	TRBJ2-1	.	CASSPWTSDDNEQFF	TGTGCCAGCAGCCCATGGACTAGCGACGACAATGAGCAGTTCTTC
TRBV4-2	TRBD2	TRBJ2-7	.	CAISPSAGDNEQYF	TGTGCCATCAGCCCCTCTGCGGGAGATAACGAGCAGTACTTC
TRBV10-3	TRBD1	TRBJ2-7	.	CAIRGTGELETYEQYF	TGTGCCATCAGGGGGACAGGGGAGTTGGAGACCTACGAGCAGTACTTC
TRBV5-5	TRBD1	TRBJ1-6	many	CASSKTGFNSPLHF	TGTGCCAGCAGCAAGACAGGGTTCAATTCACCCCTCCACTTT
TRBV14	.	TRBJ1-1	.	CASSQDFEQYDEAFF	TGTGCCAGCAGCCAAGATTTTGAGCAGTACGATGAAGCTTTCTTT
TRBV10-3	TRBD2	TRBJ2-6	.	CAIRTSGTGANVLTF	TGTGCCATCAGGACTAGCGGGACCGGGGCCAACGTCCTGACTTTC
TRBV10-2	TRBD2	TRBJ2-5	.	CASSTLAQETQYF	TGCGCCAGCAGCACACTAGCGCAAGAGACCCAGTACTTC